The clone carrying this T cell receptor beta chain was seen a few times. Drawing of blood for sampling happened at baseline, at cycle 4 day 1, and at cycle 7 day 1. Looked up from germline, CDR1 is GTSNPN and CDR2 is SVGIG (reference sequence). CDR3 length: 14 residues. V lost 3 bases and J lost 0, with 11 bases in between. The data were produced by immunoSEQ multiplex PCR, yet TCRdb's version contains in-frame clones alone and is incomplete. The table lists 65,000 to 70,000 clones, about 82% of them singletons. The data stem from a study of OX40 agonist ivuxolimab in advanced cancers. Study overall: Partial responses were recorded for three patients, including one with hepatocellular carcinoma and two with cutaneous melanoma.

Sequencing was performed on CD4+ or CD8+ T cells sorted from blood, taken in a trial of the OX40 agonist ivuxolimab. This receptor was identified in an adult with an advanced solid tumor such as melanoma, head and neck, liver or kidney cancer. The rearrangement joins TRBV30 to TRBJ1-2; D is undetermined. The CDR3 loop is CAWRKDEANYGYTF. The DNA of the CDR3 is TGTGCCTGGAGGAAAGATGAAGCTAACTATGGCTACACCTTC.